Detailed here is one T cell receptor (beta chain). The antigen is not known. This specimen belongs to a study of cytomegalovirus exposure and HLA in healthy donors. For the study at large: Unique TCRs numbering around 85 million, obtained from HLA-typed donors, made up an early data release. Overall study findings and caveats: CMV serostatus was the sole immune exposure information available. The Asian-associated ancestry cluster reportedly had fewer N-insertions than the approximately 700-donor mean in a later analysis. The study recorded over 150 TCR beta chains that were cytomegalovirus-associated.

Use of 60 Vbeta and 13 Jbeta primers characterized the PCR. Only in-frame clones appear in the TCRdb table, and some are missing; sequencing was by immunoSEQ multiplex PCR. Among approximately 130,000 clones listed, around 80% were seen once. The receptor comes from a woman between 45 and 65 years old in good health and CMV-seronegative. Sequencing input: PBMCs.

The CDR3 nucleotides read TGTGCCATCAGTGAGACAGCTTCCTACGAGCAGTACTTC. As protein: CAISETASYEQYF. This chain links TRBV10-3 with TRBJ2-7; D not resolved. The CDR3 extends over 13 amino acids. V was shortened by 2 bases and J by 1 base, with 6 bases between the two germline ends. Germline V gives CDR1 ENHRY, CDR2 SYGVKD.